This T cell receptor (beta chain) was sequenced in a study of blood T cell repertoires in COVID-19. The overall study: Samples representing acute and convalescent COVID-19 were sourced from the United States, Italy and Spain. PBMCs, B-cell-depleted T cells, or T cells were the source of the cDNA or gDNA that made up the material.

The cohort comprised adults aged 18 to 89 years residing in approximately 25 US areas. In the study's own analysis: Reference gene primer amplification yielded estimated nucleated cell counts. Method: immunoSEQ multiplex PCR; TCRdb's copy keeps in-frame clones and lacks some. V and J calls and clone size are copied from that table; D and trimming were computed from the DNA. The sample carries around 160,000 clones, 84% recorded once. Germline V gene data show CDR1 as SGDLS and CDR2 as YYNGEE. The V gene lost 1 base and the J gene lost 3 bases, with 7 bases spanning the gap. The CDR3 loop spans 14 amino acids.

The rearrangement uses TRBV9 and TRBJ1-4; possible D gene TRBD1, 6 bases. The source is a woman in her fifties or sixties who had been exposed to COVID-19. Sequencing was carried out using PBMCs or T cells enriched from blood (not recorded which). CDR3 coding DNA: TGTGCCAGCAGCGTACAGGGGTCTAATGAAAAACTGTTTTTT. Translated: CASSVQGSNEKLFF.